This TCR beta chain was observed in a study of blood T cell repertoires in COVID-19. Study context: The analysed material was cDNA or gDNA that came from T cells, B-cell-depleted T cells, or PBMCs.

Germline CDR1 reads MGHDK; CDR2 reads SYGVNS. V lost 3 bases, J lost 4 bases, and 9 bases lay in between. The CDR3 has 14 amino acids. Assay used: immunoSEQ multiplex PCR; TCRdb lists only in-frame clones, some missing. The sample lists more than 55,000 clones; 80% to 95% were seen once. Material for sequencing was peripheral blood. The rearrangement uses TRBV25-1 and TRBJ2-2; D may be TRBD1 (6 bases). The source of this sequence is a man in his forties or fifties with active COVID-19. The CDR3, as DNA: TGTGCCAGCAGTGAGGGGACACCCACCGGGGAGCTGTTTTTT. It specifies CASSEGTPTGELFF.